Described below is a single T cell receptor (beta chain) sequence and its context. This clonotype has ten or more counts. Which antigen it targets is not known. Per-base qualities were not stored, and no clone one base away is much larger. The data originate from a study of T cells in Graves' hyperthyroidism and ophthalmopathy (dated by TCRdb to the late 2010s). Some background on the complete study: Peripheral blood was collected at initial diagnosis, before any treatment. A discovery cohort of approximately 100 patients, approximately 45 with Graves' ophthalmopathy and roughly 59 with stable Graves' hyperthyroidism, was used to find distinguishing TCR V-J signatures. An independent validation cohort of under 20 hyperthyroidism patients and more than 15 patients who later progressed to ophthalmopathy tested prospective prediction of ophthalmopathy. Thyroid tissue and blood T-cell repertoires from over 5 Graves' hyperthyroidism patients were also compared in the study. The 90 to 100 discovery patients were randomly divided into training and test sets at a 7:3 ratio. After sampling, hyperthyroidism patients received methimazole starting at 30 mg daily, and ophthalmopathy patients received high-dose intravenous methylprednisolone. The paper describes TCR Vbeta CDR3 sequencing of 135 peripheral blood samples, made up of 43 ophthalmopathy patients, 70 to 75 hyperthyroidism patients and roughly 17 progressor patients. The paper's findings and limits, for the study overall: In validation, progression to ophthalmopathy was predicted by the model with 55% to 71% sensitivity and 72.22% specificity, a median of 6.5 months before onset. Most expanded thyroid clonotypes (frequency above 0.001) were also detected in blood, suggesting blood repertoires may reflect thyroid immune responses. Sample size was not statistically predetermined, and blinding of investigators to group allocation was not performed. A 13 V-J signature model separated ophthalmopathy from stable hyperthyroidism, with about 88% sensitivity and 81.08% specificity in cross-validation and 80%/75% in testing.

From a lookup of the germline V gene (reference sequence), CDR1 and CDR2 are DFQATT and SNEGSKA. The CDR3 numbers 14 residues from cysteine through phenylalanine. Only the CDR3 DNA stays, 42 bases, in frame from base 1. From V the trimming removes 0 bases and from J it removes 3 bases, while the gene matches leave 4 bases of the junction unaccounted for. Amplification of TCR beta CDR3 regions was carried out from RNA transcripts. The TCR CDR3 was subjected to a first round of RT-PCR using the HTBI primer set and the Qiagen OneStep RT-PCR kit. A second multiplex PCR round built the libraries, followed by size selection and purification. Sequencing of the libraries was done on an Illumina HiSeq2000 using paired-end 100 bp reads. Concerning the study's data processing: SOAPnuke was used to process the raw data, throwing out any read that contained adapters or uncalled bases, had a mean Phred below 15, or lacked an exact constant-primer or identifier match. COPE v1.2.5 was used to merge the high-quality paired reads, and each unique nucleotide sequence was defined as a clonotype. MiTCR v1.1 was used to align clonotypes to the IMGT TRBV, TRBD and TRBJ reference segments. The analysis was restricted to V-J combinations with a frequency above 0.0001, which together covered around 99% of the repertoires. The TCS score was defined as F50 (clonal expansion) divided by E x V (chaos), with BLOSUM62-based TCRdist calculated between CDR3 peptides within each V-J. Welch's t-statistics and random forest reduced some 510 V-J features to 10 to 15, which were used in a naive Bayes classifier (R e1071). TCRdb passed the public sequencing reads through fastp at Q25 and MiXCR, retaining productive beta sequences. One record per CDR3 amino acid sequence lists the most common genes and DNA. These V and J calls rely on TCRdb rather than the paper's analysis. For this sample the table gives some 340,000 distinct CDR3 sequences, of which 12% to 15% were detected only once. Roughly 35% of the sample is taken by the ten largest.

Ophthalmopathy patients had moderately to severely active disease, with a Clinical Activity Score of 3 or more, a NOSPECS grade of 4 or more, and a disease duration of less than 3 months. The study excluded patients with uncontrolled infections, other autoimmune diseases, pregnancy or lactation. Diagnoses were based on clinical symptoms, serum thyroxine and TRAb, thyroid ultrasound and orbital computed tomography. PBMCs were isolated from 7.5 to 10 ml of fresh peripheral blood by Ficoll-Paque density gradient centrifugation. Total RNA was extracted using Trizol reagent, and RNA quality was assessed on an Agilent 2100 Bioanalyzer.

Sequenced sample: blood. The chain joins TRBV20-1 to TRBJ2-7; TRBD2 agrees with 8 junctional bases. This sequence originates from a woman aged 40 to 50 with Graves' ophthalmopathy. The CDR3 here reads CSARESGRGYEQYF. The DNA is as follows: TGCAGTGCTAGAGAGAGCGGGAGAGGCTACGAGCAGTACTTC.